This T cell receptor beta chain was profiled in a study of T cell repertoires in aging, cancer and after chemotherapy. Whole-study findings and limits: Loss of evenness, beyond lost richness, contributed to age-related TCR diversity decline in cancer patients. Age-matched healthy donors had significantly more diverse, less clonal blood TCR repertoires than untreated cancer patients.

Germline assignment: CDR1 MNHEY and CDR2 SMNVEV (reference sequence). V lost 8 bases, J lost 3 bases, and 5 bases stayed unmatched. This CDR3 spans 14 amino acids. TCR beta rearrangements were amplified from peripheral blood genomic DNA. A mixed TRB-A/B primer pool amplified rearranged TRB by multiplex touch-down PCR. TCRdb fed the multiplex PCR reads into MiXCR, producing one record per CDR3 protein. The table has under 700 distinct CDR3 sequences, 65% to 90% seen once. This clonotype was counted a few times. The antigen is undetermined. The sequencing input was blood. This sequence was found in a human donor with a solid tumor. This chain links TRBV27 with TRBJ2-1, with 9 bases matching TRBD1. The CDR3 region is CASGDRAGYNEQFF. The CDR3 DNA reads as TGTGCCAGCGGGGACAGGGCCGGCTACAATGAGCAGTTCTTC.